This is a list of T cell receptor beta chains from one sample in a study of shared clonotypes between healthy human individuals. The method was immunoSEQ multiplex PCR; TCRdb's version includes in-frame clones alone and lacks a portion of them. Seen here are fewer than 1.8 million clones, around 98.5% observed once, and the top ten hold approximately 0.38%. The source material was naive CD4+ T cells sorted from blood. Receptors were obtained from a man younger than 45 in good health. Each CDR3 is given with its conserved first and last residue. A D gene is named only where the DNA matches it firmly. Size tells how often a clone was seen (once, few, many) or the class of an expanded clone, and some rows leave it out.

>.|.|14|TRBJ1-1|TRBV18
TGTGCCAGCTCACCTATGGACGGGAACACTGAAGCTTTCTTT
CASSPMDGNTEAFF
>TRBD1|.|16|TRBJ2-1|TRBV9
TGTGCCAGCAGCGTAGATAGGGACAGGGCTGGAAATGAGCAGTTCTTC
CASSVDRDRAGNEQFF
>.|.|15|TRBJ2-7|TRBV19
TGTGCCAGTAGTATAGAGAAACGGCGGACGGGGGAGCAGTACTTC
CASSIEKRRTGEQYF
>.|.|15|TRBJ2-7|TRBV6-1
TGTGCCAGCAGTCTTTGGGGGGACTCGTCCTACGAGCAGTACTTC
CASSLWGDSSYEQYF
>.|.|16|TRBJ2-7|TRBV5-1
TGCGCCAGCAGCTTGGCCCCTGGACACGGACCCTACGAGCAGTACTTC
CASSLAPGHGPYEQYF
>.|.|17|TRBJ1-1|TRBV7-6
TGTGCCAGCAGCTTACGACAGGCTATGGAACTGAACACTGAAGCTTTCTTT
CASSLRQAMELNTEAFF
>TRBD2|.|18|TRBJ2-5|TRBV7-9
TGTGCCAGCAGCTTTCCCCCGCCACTAGCGACTCTTGGCGAGACCCAGTACTTC
CASSFPPPLATLGETQYF
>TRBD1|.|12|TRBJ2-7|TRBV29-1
TGCAGCGTGGGGACAGGGGGCTACGAGCAGTACTTC
CSVGTGGYEQYF
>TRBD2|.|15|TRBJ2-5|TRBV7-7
TGTGCCAGCAGCTCCTCTAGCGGGAGGGTAGAGACCCAGTACTTC
CASSSSSGRVETQYF
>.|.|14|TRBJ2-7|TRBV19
TGTGCCAGTAGTATTTCGGGAGAGCCCTACGAGCAGTACTTC
CASSISGEPYEQYF
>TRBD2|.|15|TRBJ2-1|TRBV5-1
TGCGCCAGCAACCGACTAGCGGGAGAGGATGGTGAGCAGTTCTTC
CASNRLAGEDGEQFF
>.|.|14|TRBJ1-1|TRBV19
TGTGCCAGTAGTAGTCAAACAGGGCGCACTGAAGCTTTCTTT
CASSSQTGRTEAFF
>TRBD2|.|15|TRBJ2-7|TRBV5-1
TGCGCCAGCAGCCCGAGGACTAGCGGGAGAGCAGAGCAGTACTTC
CASSPRTSGRAEQYF
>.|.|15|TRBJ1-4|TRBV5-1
TGCGCCAGCAGCTTAGTGGCAGTAGGGAGTGAAAAACTGTTTTTT
CASSLVAVGSEKLFF
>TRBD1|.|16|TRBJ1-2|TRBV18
TGTGCCAGCTCACCCTTAGGGGGCGAAGGAAACTATGGCTACACCTTC
CASSPLGGEGNYGYTF
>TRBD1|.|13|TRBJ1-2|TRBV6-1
TGTGCCAGCAGTGCCTCGACAGGGCCAGGGAGAACCTTC
CASSASTGPGRTF
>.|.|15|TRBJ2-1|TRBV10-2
TGCGCCATCTCGACCGGGACCACCAGAGGGGATGAGCAGTTCTTC
CAISTGTTRGDEQFF
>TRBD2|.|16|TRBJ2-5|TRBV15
TGTGCCACCAGCATGGGACTAGCGGAGTACCAAGAGACCCAGTACTTC
CATSMGLAEYQETQYF
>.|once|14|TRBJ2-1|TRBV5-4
TGTGCCAGCAGCTTGGGGATGGTTCAAAATGAGCAGTTCTTC
CASSLGMVQNEQFF
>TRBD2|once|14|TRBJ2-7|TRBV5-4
TGTGCCAGCAGCTTCGGGACTAGCTCCTACGAGCAGTACTTC
CASSFGTSSYEQYF
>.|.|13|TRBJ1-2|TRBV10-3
TGTGCCATCAGTGAGCGGGGGAGGGGAGGCTACACCTTC
CAISERGRGGYTF
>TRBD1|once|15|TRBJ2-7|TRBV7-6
TGTGCCAGCAGCCGTCGGGACAGCCTTACCTACGAGCAGTACTTC
CASSRRDSLTYEQYF
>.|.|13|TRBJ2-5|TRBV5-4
TGTGCCAGCAGCGTGGGGACGGGAGAGACCCAGTACTTC
CASSVGTGETQYF
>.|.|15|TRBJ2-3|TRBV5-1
TGCGCCAGCAGCTTGGCCTTGGGGTCCACAGATACGCAGTATTTT
CASSLALGSTDTQYF
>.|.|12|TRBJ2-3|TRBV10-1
TGCGCCAGCAGTGACAGGTTAGATACGCAGTATTTT
CASSDRLDTQYF
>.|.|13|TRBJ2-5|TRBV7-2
TGTGCCAGCAGCTTCACGGCAAAAGAGACCCAGTACTTC
CASSFTAKETQYF
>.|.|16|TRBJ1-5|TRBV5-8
TGTGCCAGCAGCTTGTGGTCAGTTAATAGCAATCAGCCCCAGCATTTT
CASSLWSVNSNQPQHF
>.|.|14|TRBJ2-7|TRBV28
TGTGCCAGCAGTTTTATGGGGGTACCCTACGAGCAGTACTTC
CASSFMGVPYEQYF
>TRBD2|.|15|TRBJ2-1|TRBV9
TGTGCCAGCTCCCAGGGACTAGCGGGTTACAATGAGCAGTTCTTC
CASSQGLAGYNEQFF
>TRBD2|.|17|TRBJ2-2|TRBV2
TGTGCCAGCAGCCAGAATGGACTAGCGGGAGGCACCGGGGAGCTGTTTTTT
CASSQNGLAGGTGELFF
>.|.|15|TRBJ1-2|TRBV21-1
TGTGCCAGCAGCAAAGCGCTGGGGGGCTGTCATGGCTACACCTTC
CASSKALGGCHGYTF
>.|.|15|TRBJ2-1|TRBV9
TGTGCCAGCAGCGTAGGTGGCGGATCCTACAATGAGCAGTTCTTC
CASSVGGGSYNEQFF
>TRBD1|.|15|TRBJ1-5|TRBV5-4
TGTGCCAGCAGCACCGGGACAGATAGCAATCAGCCCCAGCATTTT
CASSTGTDSNQPQHF
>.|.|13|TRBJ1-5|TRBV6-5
TGTGCCAGCAGTTACCTCGGGGGGCAGCCCCAGCATTTT
CASSYLGGQPQHF
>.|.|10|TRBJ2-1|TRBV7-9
TGTGCCAGCTACGGGGGGCAGCAGTTCTTC
CASYGGQQFF
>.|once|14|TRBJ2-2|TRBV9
TGTGCCAGCAGCGACCGAACTAACACCGGGGAGCTGTTTTTT
CASSDRTNTGELFF
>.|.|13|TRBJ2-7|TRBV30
TGTGCCTGGAGTCAGGGGGGTACCTACGAGCAGTACTTC
CAWSQGGTYEQYF
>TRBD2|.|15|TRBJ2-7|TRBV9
TGTGCCAGCAGCGTAGCACTAGCGGGAGTCGGTGAGCAGTACTTC
CASSVALAGVGEQYF
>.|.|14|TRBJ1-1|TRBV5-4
TGTGCCAGCAGCGGAAGGGGCAGGGACACTGAAGCTTTCTTT
CASSGRGRDTEAFF
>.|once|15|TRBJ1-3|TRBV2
TGTGCCAGCAGTGGGACTGGGAGCTCTGGAAACACCATATATTTT
CASSGTGSSGNTIYF
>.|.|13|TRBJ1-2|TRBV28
TGTGCCAGCAGTTTACGGGACTTCTATGGCTACACCTTC
CASSLRDFYGYTF
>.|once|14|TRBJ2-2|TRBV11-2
TGTGCCAGCAGCTCCAACAAGGGGACCGGGGAGCTGTTTTTT
CASSSNKGTGELFF
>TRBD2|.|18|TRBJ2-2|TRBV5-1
TGCGCCAGCAGCTTGGGTGGGACTAGCGGGACGAACACCGGGGAGCTGTTTTTT
CASSLGGTSGTNTGELFF
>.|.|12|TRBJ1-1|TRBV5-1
TGCGCCAGCAGCTGGGGTAGGACTGAAGCTTTCTTT
CASSWGRTEAFF
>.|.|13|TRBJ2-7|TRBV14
TGTGCCAGCAGCCGATTCGACAGCTACGAGCAGTACTTC
CASSRFDSYEQYF
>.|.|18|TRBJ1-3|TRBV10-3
TGTGCCATCAGTGTGATGGACAGCCTAATATTACCTGGAAACACCATATATTTT
CAISVMDSLILPGNTIYF
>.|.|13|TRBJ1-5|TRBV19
TGTGCCGGAGGATACACAGGGAATCAGCCCCAGCATTTT
CAGGYTGNQPQHF
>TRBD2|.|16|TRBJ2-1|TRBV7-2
TGTGCCAGCAGCTTAACCCTAGCGGGAGCCTACAATGAGCAGTTCTTC
CASSLTLAGAYNEQFF
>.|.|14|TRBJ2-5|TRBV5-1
TGCGCCAGCAGCTTGCCCCAGGCAGGAGAGACCCAGTACTTC
CASSLPQAGETQYF
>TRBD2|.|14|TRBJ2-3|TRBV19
TGTGCCAGTAGTACGACGGGAGGGCAAGATACGCAGTATTTT
CASSTTGGQDTQYF
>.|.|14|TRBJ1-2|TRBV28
TGTGCCAGCAGAAATCAGGGACTGTACTATGGCTACACCTTC
CASRNQGLYYGYTF
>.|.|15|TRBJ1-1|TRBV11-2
TGTGCCAGCATCCCGGTGACAGGAATGAACACTGAAGCTTTCTTT
CASIPVTGMNTEAFF
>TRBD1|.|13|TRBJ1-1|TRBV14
TGTGCCAGCAGCCGAGCAGGGGGCACTGAAGCTTTCTTT
CASSRAGGTEAFF
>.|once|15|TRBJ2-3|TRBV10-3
TGTGCCATCGCCGGGGTTCAGGGATACACAGATACGCAGTATTTT
CAIAGVQGYTDTQYF
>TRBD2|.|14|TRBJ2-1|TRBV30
TGTGCCTGGAGCCGACTAGCGGAGGCGAATGAGCAGTTCTTC
CAWSRLAEANEQFF
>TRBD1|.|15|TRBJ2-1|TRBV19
TGTGCCAGTACCCCGGGACAGAACTCCTACAATGAGCAGTTCTTC
CASTPGQNSYNEQFF
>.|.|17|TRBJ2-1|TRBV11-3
TGTGCCAGCAGCATCGGTGTCGGCCGTAGCGCCTACAATGAGCAGTTCTTC
CASSIGVGRSAYNEQFF
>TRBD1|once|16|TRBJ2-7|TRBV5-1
TGCGCCAGCAGCTTGGACAGGGGGCCCTCTATCGGCGAGCAGTACTTC
CASSLDRGPSIGEQYF
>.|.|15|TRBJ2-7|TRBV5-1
TGCGCCAGCAGCTTGAGTGGCAGTAGCAACTACGAGCAGTACTTC
CASSLSGSSNYEQYF
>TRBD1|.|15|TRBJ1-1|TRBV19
TGTGCCAGTAGTAGGACGACAGGGCGAGGGCTAAAAGCTTTCTTT
CASSRTTGRGLKAFF